Following are 27 T cell receptor beta chains from one sample sequenced in a study of T-cell memory formation after mild COVID-19. TCRdb fed the 5' RACE reads into MiXCR, producing one record per CDR3 protein. The sample includes roughly 500,000 distinct CDR3 sequences, roughly 22% of them seen just once. Sequencing was performed on PBMCs or a T cell subset sorted from them (not recorded which). The receptors come from an adult woman who had mild COVID-19 (a few samples of this study predate the infection). Cell type and time point are not known.

This clonotype was detected many times. CDR3 in DNA: TGTGCCAGCAGTGAAGCCACGACGGGAGGCGAGACCCAGTACTTC. Amino acid sequence: CASSEATTGGETQYF. The chain joins TRBV2 to TRBJ2-5; 7 bases map to TRBD2. J was trimmed by 5 bases and V by 0 bases; bases with no gene match: 6. The CDR3 has 15 residues. The germline V gene has CDR1 SNHLY and CDR2 FYNNEI.

The chain combines TRBV27 with TRBJ1-5; unclear D gene. The CDR3 runs 14 residues. Between the trimmed V and J ends, which lost 4 bases and 4 bases, there was a span of 11 bases. CDR1 MNHEY and CDR2 SMNVEV come from the germline V gene (reference sequence). CDR3 protein: CASSWRSSNQPQHF. For the CDR3, the DNA is TGTGCCAGCAGTTGGAGATCCTCAAATCAGCCCCAGCATTTT.

This clonotype was recorded a few times. J is TRBJ2-3 and V is TRBV4-2, with 9 nucleotides matching TRBD2. Trimming removed 1 base from V and 4 bases from J; junction bases left unmatched: 6. The germline V gene has CDR1 LGHNA and CDR2 YNFKEQ. The CDR3 is made up of 16 amino acids. The CDR3 DNA sequence: TGTGCCAGCAGCCAAGCTAGCGGGGTCTCCGCAGATACGCAGTATTTT. This codes for CASSQASGVSADTQYF.

This clonotype has more than one count but fewer than ten. The rearrangement uses TRBV7-8 and TRBJ1-1; 7 positions match TRBD1. The germline V gene has CDR1 SGHVS and CDR2 FQNEAQ. J lost 5 bases, V lost 3 bases, and 12 bases had no gene match. This CDR3 has 16 amino acids. The CDR3 nucleotides read TGTGCCAGCAGCTTTCCAGGACAGGCAGGTGGGACTGAAGCTTTCTTT. Encoded protein: CASSFPGQAGGTEAFF.

This clonotype was counted a few times. V usage is TRBV12-3 or TRBV12-4 and J usage is TRBJ2-7, with 10 positions matching TRBD2. V trimming: 6 bases; J trimming: 3 bases; junction bases outside the gene matches: 14. This CDR3 has 17 residues. The CDR3 reads CASRPQSLAGIGYEQYF. Here the CDR3 DNA reads TGTGCCAGCAGACCCCAATCACTAGCGGGGATAGGCTACGAGCAGTACTTC.

The table lists this clonotype with a few counts. The chain links TRBV5-1 to TRBJ1-2, with TRBD1 identical over 8 bases. CDR1 and CDR2 from the germline V gene are SGHRS and YFSETQ. This CDR3 is 13 amino acids long. The V gene end was trimmed by 7 bases and the J gene end by 4 bases; junction bases not matched to a gene: 6. DNA of the CDR3: TGCGCCAGCGGCGACAGGGGCAGCTATGGCTACACCTTC. It is translated as CASGDRGSYGYTF. The complete variable domain, with remaining parts taken from reference TRBV5-1 and TRBJ1-2, reads KAGVTQTPRYLIKTRGQQVTLSCSPISGHRSVSWYQQTPGQGLQFLFEYFSETQRNKGNFPGRFSGRQFSNSRSEMNVSTLELGDSALYLCASGDRGSYGYTFGSGTRLTVV.

Many counts were recorded for this clonotype. This sequence joins TRBV7-2 and TRBJ2-1; D is tentatively TRBD1 or TRBD2 (6 bases each). This CDR3 is 15 amino acids long. The V and J ends lost 1 base and 2 bases respectively, with 9 bases between them. CDR1 and CDR2 from the germline V gene are SGHTA and FQGNSA. In nucleotides, the CDR3 is TGTGCCAGCAGCTTAGAAGGGGGGCCCTACAATGAGCAGTTCTTC. This gives the protein CASSLEGGPYNEQFF.

A few counts support this clonotype. The gene calls are TRBV19 and TRBJ2-7, with D possibly matching TRBD1 (6 bases). Between the trimmed V and J ends, which lost 5 bases and 0 bases, there was a span of 17 bases. The CDR3 sequence is 16 residues long. Germline V gives CDR1 LNHDA, CDR2 SQIVND (reference sequence). The CDR3 region has the DNA TGTGCCAGTAGTGAACAGGGACCAGCCTACTCCTACGAGCAGTACTTC. Encoded protein: CASSEQGPAYSYEQYF.

This clonotype was seen a handful of times. This chain joins TRBV18 and TRBJ2-7; 8 bases line up with TRBD2. The CDR3 consists of 16 residues. V shed 0 bases, J shed 5 bases, and the junction held 9 bases outside the gene matches. Germline V gives CDR1 KGHSH, CDR2 LQKENI. CDR3 DNA sequence: TGTGCCAGCTCACCACCGTCCTACGGGACTAGAGACGAGCAGTACTTC. Protein sequence: CASSPPSYGTRDEQYF.

The CDR3 DNA reads TGTGCCAGTCTCAGGGCCGAGGGCCATGAGCAGTTCTTC. Its protein product is CASLRAEGHEQFF. V is TRBV7-6 and J is TRBJ2-1, with D perhaps matching TRBD1 or TRBD2 (5 bases each). V was pared by 9 bases and J by 8 bases, with 17 bases between. Germline values: CDR1 SGHVS, CDR2 FNYEAQ. The CDR3 extends over 13 amino acids.

This clonotype turned up a few times. The V and J genes are TRBV30 and TRBJ1-3; 9 bases align to TRBD1. This CDR3 has 14 residues. The junction had 4 bases not matched to a gene; V was cut back by 3 bases and J by 4 bases. Per germline, CDR1 GTSNPN and CDR2 SVGIG (reference sequence). The DNA for the CDR3 is TGTGCCTGGAGACAGGGGGCCCAGGGAAACACCATATATTTT. It encodes CAWRQGAQGNTIYF. Full variable domain (remainder filled in from reference TRBV30 and TRBJ1-3): SQTIHQWPATLVQPVGSPLSLECTVEGTSNPNLYWYRQAAGRGLQLLFYSVGIGQISSEVPQNLSASRPQDRQFILSSKKLLLSDSGFYLCAWRQGAQGNTIYFGEGSWLTVV.

The rearrangement joins TRBV7-8 to TRBJ2-2; TRBD2 agrees at 11 bases. The CDR3 is 17 amino acids. Germline V gene lookup returns CDR1 SGHVS and CDR2 FQNEAQ. J gave up 3 bases and V 4 bases, and 7 bases lay outside the gene matches. DNA of the CDR3: TGTGCCAGCAGCTCGGAGTCTAGCGGGAGGCACACCGGGGAGCTGTTTTTT. This codes for CASSSESSGRHTGELFF.

CDR3 protein: CASSQRGYTEAFF. CDR3 coding DNA: TGCGCCAGCAGCCAACGGGGGTACACTGAAGCTTTCTTT. The chain links TRBV4-1 to TRBJ1-1; a weak D match, TRBD1 (5 bases). CDR1 MGHRA and CDR2 YSYEKL come from the germline V gene. V gave up 2 bases and J gave up 3 bases, with 7 bases separating them. The CDR3 totals 13 residues.

In this sample, this clonotype turned up a few times. The chain is built from TRBV6-1 and TRBJ1-2; TRBD1 agrees at 9 bases. Germline-derived CDR1 and CDR2 are MNHNS and SASEGT. The CDR3 has 16 residues. The V segment lost 6 bases and the J segment 2 bases; nucleotides outside the gene matches: 10. CDR3 amino acids: CASRKPGQGLNYGYTF. The CDR3 DNA reads TGTGCCAGCAGGAAACCGGGACAGGGCCTCAACTATGGCTACACCTTC.

The DNA of the CDR3 is TGTGCCACCGGTCCCAGCCAAGAGACCCAGTACTTC. This translates into CATGPSQETQYF. The chain employs TRBV10-3 and TRBJ2-5; D not resolved. This CDR3 region has 12 residues. Germline V lookup: CDR1 ENHRY, CDR2 SYGVKD. Trimming removed 10 bases from V and 1 base from J, with 10 bases in between.

This clonotype appeared a few times. The chain combines TRBV20-1 with TRBJ2-3, with D unclear. Trimming pared 5 bases from V and 3 bases from J, leaving 15 bases between. Germline CDR1 and CDR2: DFQATT and SNEGSKA (reference sequence). This CDR3 is built from 14 residues. CDR3 region: CSAAGTMLTDTQYF. The CDR3 region has the DNA TGCAGTGCTGCCGGAACTATGCTAACAGATACGCAGTATTTT.

This clonotype has just a few counts. The chain carries TRBV14 and TRBJ2-7, with D uncertain. Between the trimmed V and J ends, which lost 0 bases and 3 bases, there was a span of 15 bases. Germline values: CDR1 SGHDN, CDR2 FVKESK. This CDR3 region has 16 residues. The CDR3 DNA is TGTGCCAGCAGCCAAGAAAGGGTAAATGGGCACTACGAGCAGTACTTC. Translating gives CASSQERVNGHYEQYF.

This clonotype was detected only a few times. The chain recombines TRBV4-3 with TRBJ2-7, with a possible D match to TRBD2 (5 bases). V was trimmed by 1 base and J by 3 bases, leaving 10 bases between them. There are 14 residues in the CDR3. Germline V gives CDR1 LGHNA, CDR2 YSLEER. This CDR3 is CASSQAPGDYEQYF. The CDR3, as DNA: TGCGCCAGCAGCCAAGCTCCCGGGGACTACGAGCAGTACTTC.

The gene calls are TRBV14 and TRBJ2-3, with D possibly being TRBD1 (6 bases). CDR3 length equals 16 residues. With 4 bases removed from V and 4 bases from J, the gap between germline ends came to 18 bases. The V gene's germline CDR1 is SGHDN and CDR2 FVKESK. The CDR3: CASSPRDRTAADTQYF. CDR3 bases: TGTGCCAGCAGCCCCCGCGACAGGACAGCCGCAGATACGCAGTATTTT. The full variable domain, with the rest looked up from reference TRBV14 and TRBJ2-3, is EAGVTQFPSHSVIEKGQTVTLRCDPISGHDNLYWYRRVMGKEIKFLLHFVKESKQDESGMPNNRFLAERTGGTYSTLKVQPAELEDSGVYFCASSPRDRTAADTQYFGPGTRLTVL.

This clonotype was counted a few times. The chain carries TRBV30 and TRBJ2-7; the D gene is possibly TRBD2 (6 bases). The V end lost 1 base, the J end lost 6 bases, and 16 bases lay between the germline ends. The CDR3 spans 14 residues. CDR1 and CDR2 from the germline V gene are GTSNPN and SVGIG (reference sequence). This CDR3 reads CAWSDGGVWGEQYF. The CDR3, as DNA: TGTGCCTGGAGTGATGGAGGGGTTTGGGGCGAGCAGTACTTC.

This clonotype was observed a few times. V usage is TRBV7-6 and J usage is TRBJ1-1, with 9 bases lining up with TRBD1. V shed 2 bases and J 2 bases; nucleotides not matched to a gene: 3. The germline V gene encodes CDR1 SGHVS and CDR2 FNYEAQ. The CDR3 length is 15 residues. This CDR3 is CASSLWTGENTEAFF. DNA of the CDR3: TGTGCCAGCAGCTTATGGACAGGGGAAAACACTGAAGCTTTCTTT.

This clonotype was seen ten or more times. This chain uses TRBV24-1 with TRBJ2-2, with D possibly being TRBD2 (6 bases). The V and J ends lost 5 bases and 4 bases respectively, with 13 bases between them. There are 15 residues in the CDR3. Germline CDR1 reads KGHDR; CDR2 reads SFDVKD. The CDR3 nucleotides read TGTGCCACCAGTGCCCCCAGCGGGCCCACCGGGGAGCTGTTTTTT. Translation: CATSAPSGPTGELFF.

This clonotype has only a few counts. The chain uses TRBV11-1 and TRBJ2-3; 10 bases agree with TRBD2. With 5 bases clipped from V and 1 base from J, the junction kept 9 bases outside the gene matches. The CDR3 covers 17 residues. Looked up from germline, CDR1 is SGHAT and CDR2 is FQDESV (reference sequence). CDR3 sequence (DNA): TGTGCCAGCAGCCTAGGAGCCGGGACTAGCGGCACAGATACGCAGTATTTT. Translation: CASSLGAGTSGTDTQYF.

This clonotype has only a few counts. The V gene is TRBV9, the J gene TRBJ2-7; no clear D. Germline V gene lookup returns CDR1 SGDLS and CDR2 YYNGEE. The CDR3 sequence is 14 residues long. Trimming cost V 3 bases and J 2 bases, with 12 bases left between them. CDR3 sequence reads: CASSAEVTAYEQYF. The CDR3 DNA is TGTGCCAGCAGCGCCGAGGTCACAGCCTACGAGCAGTACTTC. The whole variable domain, filled in from reference TRBV9 and TRBJ2-7, reads DSGVTQTPKHLITATGQRVTLRCSPRSGDLSVYWYQQSLDQGLQFLIQYYNGEERAKGNILERFSAQQFPDLHSELNLSSLELGDSALYFCASSAEVTAYEQYFGPGTRLTVT.

This clonotype was observed many times. The J gene is TRBJ1-1, the V gene TRBV10-3; D call uncertain. The CDR3 spans 13 residues. The germline V gene has CDR1 ENHRY and CDR2 SYGVKD. The V and J ends lost 3 bases and 0 bases respectively, with 5 bases between them. The CDR3, as DNA: TGTGCCATCAGTGATGGGGTGAACACTGAAGCTTTCTTT. Protein sequence: CAISDGVNTEAFF.

V and J are TRBV24-1 and TRBJ1-5, with D possibly being TRBD1 (5 bases). Germline CDR1 reads KGHDR; CDR2 reads SFDVKD. The CDR3 consists of 14 residues. Trimming removed 7 bases at V and 7 bases at J, with 16 bases between. The CDR3 protein is CATSGDGRGQPQHF. The CDR3 DNA follows: TGTGCCACCAGCGGGGACGGAAGAGGACAGCCCCAGCATTTT.

The chain is built from TRBV7-8 and TRBJ2-3; TRBD2 matches at 8 bases. CDR1 is SGHVS and CDR2 is FQNEAQ in the germline V gene. The J segment lost 1 base and the V segment lost 5 bases, leaving 5 bases of the junction unmatched. CDR3 size: 15 residues. CDR3 residues: CASSPARGGTDTQYF. CDR3 coding DNA: TGTGCCAGCAGCCCCGCGCGGGGGGGCACAGATACGCAGTATTTT.